Below, 10 T cell receptor beta chains from the same sample are listed, as sequenced in a study of shared clonotypes between healthy human individuals. Sequenced by immunoSEQ multiplex PCR; TCRdb stores in-frame clones only, minus some. The profile shows approximately 2,300,000 clones, around 90% of them singletons. Sequencing input: naive CD4+ T cells from PBMCs. Subset of the sample: CD45RA+ positively selected. Receptor source: a man aged 18-30 years in good health. Some clones in this sample may be carry-over from other donors' samples.

The chain links TRBV28 to TRBJ2-2, with D possibly being TRBD2 (6 bases). The CDR3 consists of 16 residues. The germline V and J ends were trimmed by 6 bases and 0 bases, with 14 bases remaining between them. CDR1 MDHEN and CDR2 SYDVKM come from the germline V gene. CDR3 in amino acids: CASSPPGLTNTGELFF. In DNA, the CDR3 is TGTGCCAGCAGCCCCCCGGGACTGACGAACACCGGGGAGCTGTTTTTT.

The V call is TRBV6-5, the J call TRBJ2-3, with D unresolved. Germline CDR1 MNHEY, CDR2 SVGAGI. The CDR3 extends over 15 amino acids. Between the trimmed V and J ends, which lost 6 bases and 2 bases, there was a span of 15 bases. CDR3 protein: CASRWGSGVTDTQYF. CDR3 DNA: TGTGCCAGCAGATGGGGATCTGGGGTCACAGATACGCAGTATTTT.

This chain uses TRBV28 with TRBJ1-2; D call uncertain. There are 16 residues in the CDR3. The germline V and J ends were trimmed by 5 bases and 5 bases, with 21 bases remaining between them. CDR1 is MDHEN and CDR2 is SYDVKM in the germline V gene. The DNA of the CDR3 is TGTGCCAGCAGTCTAGTCGAGGATTTGGGAGCGTATGGCTACACCTTC. This codes for CASSLVEDLGAYGYTF.

This chain connects TRBV7-3 to TRBJ1-1; possibly TRBD1 for D (6 bases). Trimming cost V 7 bases and J 1 base, with 22 bases left between them. This CDR3 has 17 residues. From germline, CDR1 is SGHTA and CDR2 FQGTGA. CDR3 sequence (DNA): TGTGCCAGCACCCCCGTACCCCGTTTGACAGGGAACACTGAAGCTTTCTTT. Its protein product is CASTPVPRLTGNTEAFF.

V is TRBV7-8 and J is TRBJ2-7; D not certain. CDR1 is SGHVS, CDR2 FQNEAQ, per germline. The CDR3 is 13 residues long. Deletions cut 1 base from V and 3 bases from J, with 7 bases between. CDR3 sequence (DNA): TGTGCCAGCAGCTTAGTGTCAGGCTACGAGCAGTACTTC. This encodes CASSLVSGYEQYF.

This clone was seen only once. The chain has TRBV29-1 and TRBJ2-3; weak D call: TRBD2 (5 bases). Per germline, CDR1 SQVTM and CDR2 ANQGSEA. The CDR3 extends over 13 amino acids. Deletions cut 5 bases from V and 0 bases from J, with 9 bases between. CDR3 bases: TGCAGCGTTCCCTGGACTAGCACAGATACGCAGTATTTT. It specifies CSVPWTSTDTQYF.

This clone was picked up one time. V gene TRBV6-5 combines with J gene TRBJ2-1; tentatively, D is TRBD2 (5 bases). CDR1 is MNHEY, CDR2 SVGAGI, per germline. The V end was cut by 6 bases, the J end by 10 bases, with 19 bases between. CDR3 length equals 14 residues. As DNA, the CDR3 is TGTGCCAGCAGCTTCCGTCCGGGGTCAGGAGAGCAGTTCTTC. It is translated as CASSFRPGSGEQFF.

The CDR3 here is CASSLFTGNTIYF. CDR3 DNA sequence: TGTGCCAGCAGCTTATTCACCGGAAACACCATATATTTT. This rearrangement joins TRBV7-6 to TRBJ1-3; D is ambiguous. Germline V CDR1 and CDR2: SGHVS, FNYEAQ. With 2 bases removed from V and 4 bases from J, the gap between germline ends came to 6 bases. CDR3 length: 13 residues.

The chain couples TRBV18 to TRBJ2-3; 9 bases are shared with TRBD1. The CDR3 runs to 16 residues. J was trimmed by 6 bases and V by 3 bases; bases with no gene match: 10. CDR1 is KGHSH and CDR2 is LQKENI in the germline V gene. The CDR3, as DNA: TGTGCCAGCTCACCTCGGACAGGGGATGCTGTGGATACGCAGTATTTT. It specifies CASSPRTGDAVDTQYF.

This rearrangement joins TRBV28 to TRBJ2-3, with 7 bases matching TRBD2. This CDR3 contains 16 residues. Looked up from germline, CDR1 is MDHEN and CDR2 is SYDVKM. The junction had 14 bases not matched to a gene; V was cut back by 6 bases and J by 5 bases. As DNA, the CDR3 is TGTGCCAGCAGCTCGGCGGGAGTTGGTTATGGAGATACGCAGTATTTT. It specifies CASSSAGVGYGDTQYF.